The 22 T cell receptor beta chains below come from one sample, sequenced in a study of CD8+ T cells in alopecia areata. Extracted from the samples, RNA was reverse transcribed into cDNA to serve as the sequencing template. Produced via immunoSEQ multiplex PCR; TCRdb's table is partial and in-frame only. Of 190,000 or so clones detected, 55% to 70% appear once; the ten largest clones hold less than 3.5%. Treatment meaning: oral pan-JAK inhibitor, 5-10 mg twice daily. This sample comprised CD4+ T cells sorted from blood, obtained at week 4, from a patient treated with tofacitinib. The source is a human donor with alopecia areata.

The V gene is TRBV30, the J gene TRBJ1-1, with D hard to call. V was clipped by 0 bases and J by 6 bases, with 11 bases between them. The germline V gene encodes CDR1 GTSNPN and CDR2 SVGIG (reference sequence). This CDR3 has 13 amino acids. The CDR3 nucleotides are TGTGCCTGGAGTGTACGGGAGATGGCTGAAGCTTTCTTT. It translates to CAWSVREMAEAFF.

The chain employs TRBV29-1 and TRBJ1-5; D is unclear. The CDR3 consists of 13 residues. Germline-derived CDR1 and CDR2 are SQVTM and ANQGSEA. Trimming stripped 5 bases from V and 0 bases from J, with 8 bases between. The CDR3 DNA follows: TGCAGCGTTCGGACGGGTAGCAATCAGCCCCAGCATTTT. It is translated as CSVRTGSNQPQHF.

The genes are TRBV27 and TRBJ2-4; tentatively, D is TRBD1 (6 bases). Germline V CDR1 and CDR2: MNHEY, SMNVEV (reference sequence). The CDR3 is 19 residues long. V was clipped by 5 bases and J by 1 base, with 24 bases between them. The CDR3 DNA is TGTGCCAGCAGTATACAGGGTTCCCGGGTTGGGTCGGCCAAAAACATTCAGTACTTC. As protein: CASSIQGSRVGSAKNIQYF.

The chain uses TRBV29-1 and TRBJ2-7; D is possibly TRBD2 (5 bases). The germline V gene encodes CDR1 SQVTM and CDR2 ANQGSEA. The CDR3 loop spans 12 amino acids. With 6 bases removed from V and 3 bases from J, the gap between germline ends came to 12 bases. CDR3 DNA sequence: TGCAGCGTAGGGAGCGACTACTACGAGCAGTACTTC. Amino acids: CSVGSDYYEQYF.

This clone was recorded only once. The chain employs TRBV28 and TRBJ2-5, with TRBD1 identical over 7 bases. The V gene end was trimmed by 3 bases and the J gene end by 0 bases; junction bases not matched to a gene: 4. The CDR3 loop spans 15 amino acids. In germline, CDR1 is MDHEN, CDR2 SYDVKM. CDR3 protein: CASSFLRGNQETQYF. The CDR3 nucleotides are TGTGCCAGCAGTTTCCTCAGGGGGAACCAAGAGACCCAGTACTTC.

This clone has more than one count but fewer than ten. The chain combines TRBV28 with TRBJ1-3; TRBD1 is a possible D gene (5 bases). Germline V CDR1 and CDR2: MDHEN, SYDVKM. Trimming took off 7 bases at V and 4 bases at J, with 17 bases between the two ends. The CDR3 extends over 15 amino acids. DNA for the CDR3: TGTGCCAGCACCTCCTGGGGGAATCGGGGAAACACCATATATTTT. Residues: CASTSWGNRGNTIYF.

CDR3 sequence (DNA): TGTGCCAGCAGGGGTACTAGGGTTCGATCCTACTTC. It codes for CASRGTRVRSYF. The J gene is TRBJ2-4, the V gene TRBV2; tentatively, D is TRBD2 (5 bases). Germline CDR1 and CDR2: SNHLY and FYNNEI. V dropped 6 bases and J dropped 16 bases, with 19 bases sitting between them. This CDR3 is built from 12 residues.

About this clone itself: An end of the junction does not agree with germline; a read error may underlie this. V and J are TRBV7-7 and TRBJ1-1; D is undetermined. Germline V lookup: CDR1 SSHAT, CDR2 FNYEAQ (reference sequence). This CDR3 contains 13 residues. The CDR3 DNA sequence: TGTGCTAGCAGCTTAGGGCAGAACACTGAAGCTTTCTTT. Its translation: CASSLGQNTEAFF.

The chain has TRBV11-2 and TRBJ2-5, with 8 bases identical to TRBD2. This CDR3 contains 18 residues. Losses at the gene ends were 1 base for V and 0 bases for J; bases not matched to a gene: 10. Germline V gives CDR1 SGHAT, CDR2 FQNNGV. Here the CDR3 reads CASSLGRGVSRYQETQYF. The CDR3 DNA sequence: TGTGCCAGCAGCTTAGGGCGGGGGGTCTCCAGGTACCAAGAGACCCAGTACTTC. Full variable domain (rest looked up from reference TRBV11-2 and TRBJ2-5): EAGVAQSPRYKIIEKRQSVAFWCNPISGHATLYWYQQILGQGPKLLIQFQNNGVVDDSQLPKDRFSAERLKGVDSTLKIQPAKLEDSAVYLCASSLGRGVSRYQETQYFGPGTRLLVL.

A few counts support this clone. CDR3 residues: CASSLPGMSAEAFF. In DNA, the CDR3 is TGTGCCAGCAGTTTGCCCGGGATGTCGGCTGAAGCTTTCTTT. This chain uses TRBV28 with TRBJ1-1; D not resolved. With 3 bases removed from V and 6 bases from J, the gap between germline ends came to 14 bases. This CDR3 is built from 14 residues. Germline V CDR1 and CDR2: MDHEN, SYDVKM.

This chain connects TRBV27 to TRBJ2-6, with D tentatively TRBD1 (6 bases). The germline gives CDR1 MNHEY, CDR2 SMNVEV (reference sequence). V was trimmed by 10 bases and J by 0 bases, leaving 16 bases between them. The length of the CDR3 is 16 residues. In nucleotides, the CDR3 is TGTGCCACCTCCTACAGGGTATCCTCTGGGGCCAACGTCCTGACTTTC. It yields the protein CATSYRVSSGANVLTF.

This clone was observed a few times. This chain uses TRBV15 with TRBJ2-3, with 12 bases that match TRBD2. Germline trimming cut 3 bases from V and 4 bases from J; bases unmatched to any gene: 5. This CDR3 is 16 amino acids long. CDR1 is LNHNV, CDR2 YYDKDF, per germline (reference sequence). Written as DNA, the CDR3 is TGTGCCACCAGCAGGGGTGGGACTAGCGGGTCAGATACGCAGTATTTT. This translates into CATSRGGTSGSDTQYF. The full variable domain, its missing parts supplied by reference TRBV15 and TRBJ2-3, is DAMVIQNPRYQVTQFGKPVTLSCSQTLNHNVMYWYQQKSSQAPKLLFHYYDKDFNNEADTPDNFQSRRPNTSFCFLDIRSPGLGDTAMYLCATSRGGTSGSDTQYFGPGTRLTVL.

This clone is a singleton in its sample. The V and J genes are TRBV30 and TRBJ2-7; D perhaps matches TRBD2 (5 bases). The CDR3 sequence is 15 residues long. CDR1 is GTSNPN and CDR2 is SVGIG in the germline V gene (reference sequence). V shed 0 bases and J shed 1 base, with 13 bases lying between them. CDR3 protein: CAWSVMARESYEQYF. The DNA of the CDR3 is TGTGCCTGGAGTGTGATGGCCCGGGAATCCTACGAGCAGTACTTC.

This rearrangement joins TRBV4-1 to TRBJ2-6; 10 positions match TRBD1. The CDR3 loop spans 17 amino acids. The trim removed 2 bases at V and 0 bases at J, leaving 1 base unmatched. Germline V gene sequence: CDR1 MGHRA, CDR2 YSYEKL. CDR3 sequence reads: CASSQRQGASGANVLTF. The CDR3 DNA is TGCGCCAGCAGCCAACGACAGGGGGCCTCTGGGGCCAACGTCCTGACTTTC.

The chain recombines TRBV20-1 with TRBJ1-1; no clear D. From germline, CDR1 is DFQATT and CDR2 SNEGSKA (reference sequence). The ends were cut back, 1 base at V and 10 bases at J, with 10 bases in the middle. This CDR3 comprises 11 residues. The DNA of the CDR3 is TGCAGTGCTAGAGGGGCGGGCTTAGCTTTCTTT. This encodes CSARGAGLAFF.

The rearrangement links TRBV4-2 to TRBJ2-2; D remains ambiguous. The CDR3 is 14 residues long. CDR1 and CDR2 from the germline V gene are LGHNA and YNFKEQ. V was shortened by 1 base and J by 4 bases, with 7 bases between the two germline ends. In nucleotides, the CDR3 is TGTGCCAGCAGCCAAGGTCGGTTCACCGGGGAGCTGTTTTTT. Its translation: CASSQGRFTGELFF.

The sample holds a few counts of this clone. The gene calls are TRBV5-1 and TRBJ2-3, with 7 bases identical to TRBD1. The V segment lost 4 bases and the J segment 5 bases; nucleotides outside the gene matches: 16. The V gene's germline CDR1 is SGHRS and CDR2 YFSETQ. CDR3 size: 17 residues. CDR3 region: CASSRLTGNKAQDTQYF. CDR3 in DNA: TGCGCCAGCAGCCGGTTGACAGGGAATAAGGCACAAGATACGCAGTATTTT.

The chain links TRBV29-1 to TRBJ2-7, with D maybe TRBD1 (6 bases). The V gene lost 4 bases and the J gene lost 6 bases, with 13 bases spanning the gap. The CDR3 sequence is 12 residues long. In germline, CDR1 is SQVTM, CDR2 ANQGSEA. This chain's CDR3 is CSVGEQGVEQYF. The CDR3 DNA sequence: TGCAGCGTTGGGGAACAGGGAGTCGAGCAGTACTTC.

V usage is TRBV29-1 and J usage is TRBJ1-1; D ambiguous. The V gene lost 5 bases and the J gene lost 1 base, with 8 bases spanning the gap. The V gene's germline CDR1 is SQVTM and CDR2 ANQGSEA. The CDR3 is 12 residues long. This CDR3 reads CSVPPGNTEAFF. In DNA form, the CDR3 reads TGCAGCGTTCCTCCCGGGAACACTGAAGCTTTCTTT.

This sequence joins TRBV15 and TRBJ2-5, with TRBD2 matching over 7 bases. CDR1 and CDR2 (germline): LNHNV, YYDKDF (reference sequence). This CDR3 has 14 residues. After removal of 3 bases from V and 5 bases from J, the junction contained 6 bases not matched to a gene. CDR3 DNA sequence: TGTGCCACCAGCAGTGACGCCGGGAGGGAGACCCAGTACTTC. Protein product: CATSSDAGRETQYF.

This chain connects TRBV4-1 to TRBJ1-5; D may be TRBD1 (6 bases). V lost 1 base, J lost 7 bases, and 17 bases lay in between. The CDR3 runs to 16 residues. Germline values: CDR1 MGHRA, CDR2 YSYEKL. CDR3 sequence (DNA): TGCGCCAGCAGCCAAGGAGTCGGGACACAAAACCAGCCCCAGCATTTT. Encoded protein: CASSQGVGTQNQPQHF.

This clone showed up just a few times. The rearrangement uses TRBV10-3 and TRBJ2-7; D unresolved. Germline CDR1 reads ENHRY; CDR2 reads SYGVKD. The V gene lost 7 bases and the J gene lost 6 bases, with 22 bases spanning the gap. The CDR3 contains 15 residues. DNA for the CDR3: TGTGCCATCAAGGGCCAGGTGAGGCCCCTTAGCGAGCAGTACTTC. Its translation is CAIKGQVRPLSEQYF.